The 5 T cell receptor beta chains below all came from one sample that was sequenced in a study of cytomegalovirus exposure and HLA in healthy donors. Both 60 Vbeta primers and 13 Jbeta primers went into the PCR. Sequencing was performed with immunoSEQ multiplex PCR; in TCRdb, only in-frame clones are kept and a portion is missing. The table for this sample gives 100,000 to 150,000 clones. Source material: PBMCs. The source of these receptors is a woman between 40 and 55 years old in good health and CMV-seropositive.

This chain connects TRBV5-4 to TRBJ1-1; D may be TRBD1 (6 bases). Trimming stripped 4 bases from V and 5 bases from J, with 21 bases between. The CDR3 is 16 amino acids. CDR1 and CDR2 (germline): SGHNT, YYREEE (reference sequence). The CDR3 region has the DNA TGTGCCAGCAGCGCAAACCGTTTAACAGGGAAGACTGAAGCTTTCTTT. It translates to CASSANRLTGKTEAFF.

The V gene is TRBV10-3, the J gene TRBJ2-7; 7 bases agree with TRBD1. The germline V gene has CDR1 ENHRY and CDR2 SYGVKD. The CDR3 runs 14 residues. Germline trimming cut 2 bases from V and 5 bases from J; bases unmatched to any gene: 6. The CDR3 DNA reads as TGTGCCATCAGTGAGGACAGGGAACTCGACGAGCAGTACTTC. This sequence encodes CAISEDRELDEQYF.

The chain employs TRBV9 and TRBJ2-7, with 9 bases aligning to TRBD2. Trimming at V came to 3 bases and at J to 7 bases, leaving 8 bases not matched to a gene. Looked up from germline, CDR1 is SGDLS and CDR2 is YYNGEE. The CDR3 loop spans 14 amino acids. DNA for the CDR3: TGTGCCAGCAGCGCGTACTTAGCGGGAGATGAGCAGTACTTC. Amino acid sequence: CASSAYLAGDEQYF.

The chain recombines TRBV7-9 with TRBJ2-1; no reliable D call. Between the trimmed V and J ends, which lost 0 bases and 8 bases, there was a span of 5 bases. This CDR3 is built from 12 residues. The germline V gene encodes CDR1 SEHNR and CDR2 FQNEAQ (reference sequence). This CDR3 reads CASSLALYEQFF. CDR3 nucleotides: TGTGCCAGCAGCTTAGCCCTTTATGAGCAGTTCTTC.

The CDR3, as DNA: TGTGCCAGCAGCTACGGACAGGGGCCAGACATTCAGTACTTC. Translated: CASSYGQGPDIQYF. This rearrangement joins TRBV4-2 to TRBJ2-4; 9 bases map to TRBD1. Germline loops: CDR1 LGHNA, CDR2 YNFKEQ. This CDR3 is 14 amino acids long. J lost 8 bases, V lost 5 bases, and 7 bases had no gene match.